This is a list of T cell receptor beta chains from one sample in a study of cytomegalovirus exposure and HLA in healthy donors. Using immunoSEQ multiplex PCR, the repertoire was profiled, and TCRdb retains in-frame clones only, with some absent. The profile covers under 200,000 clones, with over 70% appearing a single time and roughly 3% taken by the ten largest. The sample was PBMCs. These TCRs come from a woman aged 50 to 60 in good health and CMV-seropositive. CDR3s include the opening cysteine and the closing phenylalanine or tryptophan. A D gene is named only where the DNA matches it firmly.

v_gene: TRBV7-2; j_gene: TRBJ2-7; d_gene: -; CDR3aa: CASSRLQESYEQYF
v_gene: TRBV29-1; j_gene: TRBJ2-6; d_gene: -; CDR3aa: CSVWTVVPSGANVLTF
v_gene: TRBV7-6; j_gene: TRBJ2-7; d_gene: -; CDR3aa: CASSLPTGPSYEQYF
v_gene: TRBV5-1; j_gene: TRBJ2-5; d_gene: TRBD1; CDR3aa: CASSVDRGRGETQYF
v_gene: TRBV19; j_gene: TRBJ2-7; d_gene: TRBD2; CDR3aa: CATRGDYSYEQYF
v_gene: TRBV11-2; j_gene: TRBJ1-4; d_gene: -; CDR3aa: CASSLMAGEKLFF
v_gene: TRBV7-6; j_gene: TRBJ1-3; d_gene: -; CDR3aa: CASSLAMLGGAGNTIYF
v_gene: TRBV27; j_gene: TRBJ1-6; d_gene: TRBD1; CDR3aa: CASSYIGTGSGSPLHF
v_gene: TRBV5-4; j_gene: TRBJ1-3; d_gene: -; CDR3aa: CASSLPGDSGNTIYF
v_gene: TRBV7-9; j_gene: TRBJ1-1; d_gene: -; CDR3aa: CASSKNNFQGSGEAFF
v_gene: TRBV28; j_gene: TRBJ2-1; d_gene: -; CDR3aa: CASSLIERNEQFF
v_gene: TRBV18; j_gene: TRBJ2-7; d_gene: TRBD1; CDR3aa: CASSPPTGKYEQYF
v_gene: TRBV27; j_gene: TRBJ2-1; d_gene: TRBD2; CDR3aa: CASSPSSGYYNEQFF
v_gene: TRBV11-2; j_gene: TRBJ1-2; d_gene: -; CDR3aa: CASSLSTFGGYTF
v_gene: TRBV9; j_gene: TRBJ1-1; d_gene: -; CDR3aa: CASSVGRMNTEAFF
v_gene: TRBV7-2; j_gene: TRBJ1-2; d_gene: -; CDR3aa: CASSSRAQAYGYTF
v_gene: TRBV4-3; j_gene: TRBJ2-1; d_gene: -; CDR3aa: CASSPLPREYNEQFF
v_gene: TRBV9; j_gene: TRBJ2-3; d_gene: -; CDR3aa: CASSVLLGGLTDTQYF
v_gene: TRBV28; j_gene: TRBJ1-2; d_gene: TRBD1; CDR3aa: CASSLRDRLTKAYGYTF